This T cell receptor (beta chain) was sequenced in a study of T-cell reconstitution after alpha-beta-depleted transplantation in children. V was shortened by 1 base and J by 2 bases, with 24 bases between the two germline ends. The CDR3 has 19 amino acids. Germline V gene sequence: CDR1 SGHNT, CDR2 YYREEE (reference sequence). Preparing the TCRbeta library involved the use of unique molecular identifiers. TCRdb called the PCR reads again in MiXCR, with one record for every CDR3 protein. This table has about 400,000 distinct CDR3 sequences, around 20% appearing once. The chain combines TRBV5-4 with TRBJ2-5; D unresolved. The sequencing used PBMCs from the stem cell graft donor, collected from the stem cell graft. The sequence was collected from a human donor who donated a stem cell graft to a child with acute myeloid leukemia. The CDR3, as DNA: TGTGCCAGCAGCTTGTACCCGGTAGACACCTTGGCCCGGCAAGAGACCCAGTACTTC. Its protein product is CASSLYPVDTLARQETQYF.